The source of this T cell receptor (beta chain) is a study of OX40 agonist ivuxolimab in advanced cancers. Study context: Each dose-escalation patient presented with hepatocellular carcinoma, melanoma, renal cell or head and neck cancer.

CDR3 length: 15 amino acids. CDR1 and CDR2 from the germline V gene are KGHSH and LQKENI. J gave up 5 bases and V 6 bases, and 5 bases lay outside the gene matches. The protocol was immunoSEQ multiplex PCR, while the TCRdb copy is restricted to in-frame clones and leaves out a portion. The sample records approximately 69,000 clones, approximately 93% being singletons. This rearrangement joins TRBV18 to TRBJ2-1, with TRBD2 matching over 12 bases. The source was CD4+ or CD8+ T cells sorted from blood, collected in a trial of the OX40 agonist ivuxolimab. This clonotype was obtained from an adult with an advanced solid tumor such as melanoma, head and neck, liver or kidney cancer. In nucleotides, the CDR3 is TGTGCCAGCTCTCGACTAGCGGGAGTCCACAATGAGCAGTTCTTC. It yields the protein CASSRLAGVHNEQFF.